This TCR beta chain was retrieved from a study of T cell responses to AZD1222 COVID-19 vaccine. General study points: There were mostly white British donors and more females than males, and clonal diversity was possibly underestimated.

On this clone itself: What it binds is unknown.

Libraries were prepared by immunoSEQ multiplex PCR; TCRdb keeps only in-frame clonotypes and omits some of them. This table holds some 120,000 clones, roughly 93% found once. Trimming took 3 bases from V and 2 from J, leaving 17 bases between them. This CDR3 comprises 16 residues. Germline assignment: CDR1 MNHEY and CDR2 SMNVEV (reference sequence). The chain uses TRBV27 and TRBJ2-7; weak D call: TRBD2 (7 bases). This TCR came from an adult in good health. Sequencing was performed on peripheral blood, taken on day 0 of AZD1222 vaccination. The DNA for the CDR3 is TGTGCCAGCAGTTTTCAGCCCCGAGGGGGGGCCTACGAGCAGTACTTC. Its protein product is CASSFQPRGGAYEQYF.